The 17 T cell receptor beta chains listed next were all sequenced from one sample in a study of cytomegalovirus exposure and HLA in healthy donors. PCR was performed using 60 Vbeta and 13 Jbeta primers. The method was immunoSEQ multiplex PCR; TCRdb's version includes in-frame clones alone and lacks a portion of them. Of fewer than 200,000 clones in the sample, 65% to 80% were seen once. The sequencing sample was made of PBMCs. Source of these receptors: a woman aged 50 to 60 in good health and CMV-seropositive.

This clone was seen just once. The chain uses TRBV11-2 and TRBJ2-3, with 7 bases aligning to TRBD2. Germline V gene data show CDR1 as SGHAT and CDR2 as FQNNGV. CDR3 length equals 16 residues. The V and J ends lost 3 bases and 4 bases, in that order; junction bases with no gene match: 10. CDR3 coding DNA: TGTGCCAGCAGCTTCCGCGGCGGGGGAGGGGCAGATACGCAGTATTTT. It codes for CASSFRGGGGADTQYF. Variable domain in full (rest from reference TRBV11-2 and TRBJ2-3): EAGVAQSPRYKIIEKRQSVAFWCNPISGHATLYWYQQILGQGPKLLIQFQNNGVVDDSQLPKDRFSAERLKGVDSTLKIQPAKLEDSAVYLCASSFRGGGGADTQYFGPGTRLTVL.

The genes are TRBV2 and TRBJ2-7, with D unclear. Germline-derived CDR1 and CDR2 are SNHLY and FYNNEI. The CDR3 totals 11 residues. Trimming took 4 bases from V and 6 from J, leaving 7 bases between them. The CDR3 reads CASSAVAEQYF. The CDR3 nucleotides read TGTGCCAGCAGTGCGGTCGCCGAGCAGTACTTC.

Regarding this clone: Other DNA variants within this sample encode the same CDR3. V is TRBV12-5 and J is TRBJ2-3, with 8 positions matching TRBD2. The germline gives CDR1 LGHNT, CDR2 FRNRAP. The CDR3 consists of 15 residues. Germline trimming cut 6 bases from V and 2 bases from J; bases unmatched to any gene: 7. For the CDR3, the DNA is TGTGCTAGTGGGGGGGTAGCGGGGTCCACAGATACGCAGTATTTT. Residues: CASGGVAGSTDTQYF.

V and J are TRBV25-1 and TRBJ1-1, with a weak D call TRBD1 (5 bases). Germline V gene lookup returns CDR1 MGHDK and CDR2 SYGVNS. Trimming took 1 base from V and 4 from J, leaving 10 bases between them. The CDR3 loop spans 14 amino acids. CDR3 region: CASSELGGSTEAFF. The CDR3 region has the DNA TGTGCCAGCAGTGAATTGGGGGGATCCACTGAAGCTTTCTTT.

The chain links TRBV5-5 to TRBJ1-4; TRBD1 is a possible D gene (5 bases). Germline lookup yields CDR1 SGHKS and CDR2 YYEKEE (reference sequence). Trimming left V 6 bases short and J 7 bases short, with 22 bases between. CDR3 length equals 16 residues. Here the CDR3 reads CASTRPQGFGGEKLFF. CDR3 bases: TGTGCCAGCACCCGACCACAAGGCTTCGGGGGTGAAAAACTGTTTTTT.

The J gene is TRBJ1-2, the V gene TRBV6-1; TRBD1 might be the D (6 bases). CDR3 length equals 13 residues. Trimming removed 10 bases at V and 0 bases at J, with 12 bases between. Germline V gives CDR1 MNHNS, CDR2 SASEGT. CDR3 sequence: CATPPGANYGYTF. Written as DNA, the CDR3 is TGTGCCACTCCTCCAGGGGCTAACTATGGCTACACCTTC.

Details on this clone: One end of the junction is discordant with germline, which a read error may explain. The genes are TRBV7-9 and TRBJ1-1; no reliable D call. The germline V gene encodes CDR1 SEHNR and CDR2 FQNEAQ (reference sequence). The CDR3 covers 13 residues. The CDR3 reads CSSSPISTAEAFF. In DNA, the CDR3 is TGTTCCAGCAGCCCCATTAGTACAGCCGAAGCTTTCTTT.

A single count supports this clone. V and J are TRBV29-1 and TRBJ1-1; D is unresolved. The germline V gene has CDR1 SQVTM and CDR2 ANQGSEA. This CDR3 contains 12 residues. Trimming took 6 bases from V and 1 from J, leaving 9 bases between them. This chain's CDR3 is CSVATGNTEAFF. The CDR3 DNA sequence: TGCAGCGTGGCCACGGGGAACACTGAAGCTTTCTTT.

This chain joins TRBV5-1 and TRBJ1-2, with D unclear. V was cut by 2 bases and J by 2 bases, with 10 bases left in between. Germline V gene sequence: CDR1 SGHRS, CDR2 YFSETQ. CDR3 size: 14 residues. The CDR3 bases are TGCGCCAGCAGCTTAACCGGGGAGAACTATGGCTACACCTTC. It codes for CASSLTGENYGYTF.

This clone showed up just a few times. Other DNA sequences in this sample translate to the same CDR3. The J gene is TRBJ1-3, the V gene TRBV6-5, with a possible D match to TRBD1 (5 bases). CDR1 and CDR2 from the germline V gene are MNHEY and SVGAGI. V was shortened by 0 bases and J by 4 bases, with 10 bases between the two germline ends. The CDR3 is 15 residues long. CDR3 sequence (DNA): TGTGCCAGCAGTTACTCGGAGGGGTCGGGAAACACCATATATTTT. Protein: CASSYSEGSGNTIYF.

Here the CDR3 DNA reads TGTGCCAGCAGTGACCTAGCGGGGGGCGGGGGAGATACGCAGTATTTT. This codes for CASSDLAGGGGDTQYF. V is TRBV2 and J is TRBJ2-3; TRBD2 aligns across 11 bases. This CDR3 has 16 residues. Germline CDR1 and CDR2: SNHLY and FYNNEI. The V and J ends lost 3 bases and 5 bases, in that order; junction bases with no gene match: 7.

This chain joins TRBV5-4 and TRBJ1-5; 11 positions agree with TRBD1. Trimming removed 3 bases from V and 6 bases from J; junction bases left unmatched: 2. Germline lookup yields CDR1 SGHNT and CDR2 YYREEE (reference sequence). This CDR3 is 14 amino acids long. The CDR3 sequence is CASSSGTGGQPQHF. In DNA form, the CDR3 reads TGTGCCAGCAGCTCGGGGACAGGGGGTCAGCCCCAGCATTTT.

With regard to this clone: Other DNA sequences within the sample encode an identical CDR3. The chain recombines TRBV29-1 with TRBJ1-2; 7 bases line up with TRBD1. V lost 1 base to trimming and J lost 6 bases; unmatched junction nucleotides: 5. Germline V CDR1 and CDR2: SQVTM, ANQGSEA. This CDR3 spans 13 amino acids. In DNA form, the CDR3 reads TGCAGCGTTGAAGGACAGGGTAGCAATGGCTACACCTTC. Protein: CSVEGQGSNGYTF.

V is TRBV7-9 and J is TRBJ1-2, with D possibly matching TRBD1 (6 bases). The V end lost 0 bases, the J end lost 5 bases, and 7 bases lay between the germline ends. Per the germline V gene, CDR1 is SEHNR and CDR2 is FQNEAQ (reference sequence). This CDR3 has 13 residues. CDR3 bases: TGTGCCAGCAGCTTAGCACAGGGTTATGGCTACACCTTC. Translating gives CASSLAQGYGYTF.

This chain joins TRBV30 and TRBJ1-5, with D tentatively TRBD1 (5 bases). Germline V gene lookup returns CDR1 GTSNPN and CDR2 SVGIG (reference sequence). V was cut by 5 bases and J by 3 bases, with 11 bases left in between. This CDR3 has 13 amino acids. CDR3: CAWHQGPNQPQHF. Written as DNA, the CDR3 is TGTGCCTGGCATCAGGGTCCCAATCAGCCCCAGCATTTT.

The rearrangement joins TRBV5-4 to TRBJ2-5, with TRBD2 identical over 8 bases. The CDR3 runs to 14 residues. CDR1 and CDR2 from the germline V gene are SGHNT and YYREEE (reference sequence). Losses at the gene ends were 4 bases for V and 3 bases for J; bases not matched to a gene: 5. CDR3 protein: CASSQTAGEETQYF. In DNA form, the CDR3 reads TGTGCCAGCAGCCAAACAGCGGGGGAAGAGACCCAGTACTTC.

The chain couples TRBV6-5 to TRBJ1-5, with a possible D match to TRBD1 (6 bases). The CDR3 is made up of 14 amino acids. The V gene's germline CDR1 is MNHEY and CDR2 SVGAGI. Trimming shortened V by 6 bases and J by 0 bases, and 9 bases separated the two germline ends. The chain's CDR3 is CASSTRGSNQPQHF. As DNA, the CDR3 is TGTGCCAGCAGCACCAGGGGTAGCAATCAGCCCCAGCATTTT.